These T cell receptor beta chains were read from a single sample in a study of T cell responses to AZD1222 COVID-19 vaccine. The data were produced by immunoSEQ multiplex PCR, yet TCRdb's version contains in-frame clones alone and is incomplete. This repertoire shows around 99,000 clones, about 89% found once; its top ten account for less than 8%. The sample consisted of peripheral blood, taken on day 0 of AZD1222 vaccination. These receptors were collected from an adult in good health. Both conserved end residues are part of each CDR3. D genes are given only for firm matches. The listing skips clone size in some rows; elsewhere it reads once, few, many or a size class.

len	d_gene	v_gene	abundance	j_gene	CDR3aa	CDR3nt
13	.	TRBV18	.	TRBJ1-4	CASSPGGNEKLFF	TGTGCCAGCTCACCCGGGGGTAATGAAAAACTGTTTTTT
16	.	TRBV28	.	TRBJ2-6	CASSPQLLSGANVLTF	TGTGCCAGCAGTCCACAGTTGCTCTCTGGGGCCAACGTCCTGACTTTC
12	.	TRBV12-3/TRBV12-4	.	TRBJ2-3	CASRPSTDTQYF	TGTGCCAGCAGACCGAGCACAGATACGCAGTATTTT
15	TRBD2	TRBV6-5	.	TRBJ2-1	CASSPPGGPSNEQFF	TGTGCCAGCAGCCCCCCGGGAGGCCCCTCCAATGAGCAGTTCTTC
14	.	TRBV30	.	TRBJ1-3	CAWSTGTAGVTIYF	TGTGCCTGGAGTACAGGCACCGCCGGTGTCACCATATATTTT
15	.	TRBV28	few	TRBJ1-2	CASSWVNSRAFGYTF	TGTGCCAGCAGTTGGGTTAATAGCAGGGCGTTCGGCTACACCTTC
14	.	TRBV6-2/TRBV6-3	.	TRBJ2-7	CASTPSGFGNEQYF	TGTGCCAGCACCCCCTCAGGGTTTGGTAACGAGCAGTACTTC
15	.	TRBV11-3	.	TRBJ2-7	CASSLEPRFSYEQYF	TGTGCCAGCAGCTTAGAGCCTAGATTCTCCTACGAGCAGTACTTC
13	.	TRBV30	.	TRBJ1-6	CASTQGHGSPLHF	TGTGCCTCTACCCAGGGGCACGGTTCACCCCTCCACTTT
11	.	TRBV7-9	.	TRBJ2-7	CASSPSYEQYF	TGTGCCAGCAGCCCATCCTACGAGCAGTACTTC
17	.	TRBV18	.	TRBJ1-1	CASSPTGGGGMNTEAFF	TGTGCCAGCTCACCTACCGGCGGGGGTGGGATGAACACTGAAGCTTTCTTT
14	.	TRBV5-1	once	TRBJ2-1	CASNPLGTYNEQFF	TGCGCCAGCAACCCTCTAGGAACCTACAATGAGCAGTTCTTC
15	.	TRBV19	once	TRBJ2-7	CASSIIRGSTYEQYF	TGTGCCAGTAGTATTATCCGGGGGTCAACCTACGAGCAGTACTTC
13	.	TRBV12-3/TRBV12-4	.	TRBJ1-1	CASSLARGTEAFF	TGTGCCAGCAGTTTAGCCAGGGGCACTGAAGCTTTCTTT
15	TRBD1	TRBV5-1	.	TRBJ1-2	CASSITGTGVYGYTF	TGCGCCAGCAGCATAACCGGGACAGGGGTCTATGGCTACACCTTC
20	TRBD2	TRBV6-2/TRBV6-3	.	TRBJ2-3	CASSTRRGLAGRASTDTQYF	TGTGCCAGCAGTACCCGGAGGGGACTAGCGGGACGTGCTAGCACAGATACGCAGTATTTT
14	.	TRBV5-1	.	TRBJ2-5	CASSLAGSQETQYF	TGCGCCAGCAGCTTGGCAGGTAGCCAAGAGACCCAGTACTTC
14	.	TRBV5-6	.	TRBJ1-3	CASSHRGPGNTIYF	TGTGCCAGCAGTCATCGCGGGCCTGGAAACACCATATATTTT
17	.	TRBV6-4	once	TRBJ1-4	CASSDTKKGRWKEKLFF	TGTGCCAGCAGTGACACTAAGAAGGGGCGGTGGAAAGAAAAACTGTTTTTT
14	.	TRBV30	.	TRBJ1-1	CAWSPKGRGTEAFF	TGTGCCTGGAGTCCCAAGGGGAGGGGCACTGAAGCTTTCTTT
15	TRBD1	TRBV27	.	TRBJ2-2	CASSLGTGFTGELFF	TGTGCCAGCAGTTTAGGGACAGGGTTCACCGGGGAGCTGTTTTTT
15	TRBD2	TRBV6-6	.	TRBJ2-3	CASTRLAGGTDTQYF	TGTGCCAGCACGAGACTAGCGGGAGGGACAGATACGCAGTATTTT
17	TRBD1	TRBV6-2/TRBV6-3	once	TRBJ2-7	CASSHLLQGMSSYEQYF	TGTGCCAGCAGTCACCTCTTACAGGGGATGAGCTCCTACGAGCAGTACTTC
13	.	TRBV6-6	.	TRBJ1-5	CASKQGNNQPQHF	TGTGCCAGTAAACAGGGTAATAATCAGCCCCAGCATTTT
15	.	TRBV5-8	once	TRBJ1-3	CASSLIPGPGNTIYF	TGTGCCAGCAGCTTGATCCCAGGGCCTGGAAACACCATATATTTT
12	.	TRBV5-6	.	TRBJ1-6	CASSLDNSPLHF	TGTGCCAGCAGCTTGGATAATTCACCCCTCCACTTT
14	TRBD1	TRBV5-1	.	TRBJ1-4	CASSFQGADEKLFF	TGCGCCAGCAGCTTTCAGGGGGCCGATGAAAAACTGTTTTTT
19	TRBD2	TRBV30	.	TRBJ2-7	CAWSVELGLAGGSFGEQYF	TGTGCCTGGAGTGTAGAGTTGGGACTAGCGGGAGGTAGTTTCGGCGAGCAGTACTTC
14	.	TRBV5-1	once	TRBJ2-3	CASSSQWGADTQYF	TGCGCCAGCAGCTCCCAATGGGGGGCAGATACGCAGTATTTT
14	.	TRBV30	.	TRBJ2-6	CAWRQYSGANVLTF	TGTGCCTGGAGGCAGTACTCTGGGGCCAACGTCCTGACTTTC
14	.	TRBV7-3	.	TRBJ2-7	CASSQSGPQQVQYF	TGTGCCAGCAGCCAATCGGGACCCCAACAAGTGCAGTACTTC
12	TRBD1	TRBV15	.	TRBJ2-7	CATSRTGDEQYF	TGTGCCACCAGTCGGACAGGGGACGAGCAGTACTTC
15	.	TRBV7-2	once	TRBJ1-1	CASSLVDRVNTEAFF	TGTGCCAGCAGCTTAGTGGACAGAGTGAACACTGAAGCTTTCTTT
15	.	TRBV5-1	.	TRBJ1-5	CASSLAGADHQPQHF	TGCGCCAGCAGCTTGGCGGGGGCGGACCATCAGCCCCAGCATTTT
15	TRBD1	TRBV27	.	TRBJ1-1	CASSLLQGANTEAFF	TGTGCCAGCAGTTTGCTGCAGGGGGCGAACACTGAAGCTTTCTTT
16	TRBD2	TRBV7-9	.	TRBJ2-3	CASRLGRRERADTQYF	TGTGCCAGCAGATTAGGACGGCGGGAGAGGGCGGATACGCAGTATTTT
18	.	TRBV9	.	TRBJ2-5	CASSRTGTPQRKEETQYF	TGTGCCAGCAGCAGGACCGGGACCCCGCAAAGAAAAGAAGAGACCCAGTACTTC
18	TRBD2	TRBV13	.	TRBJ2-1	CASSLWTSGRALYNEQFF	TGTGCCAGCAGCTTATGGACTAGCGGGAGGGCTCTGTACAATGAGCAGTTCTTC
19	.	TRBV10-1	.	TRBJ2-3	CASSQWGVKAGFSRDTQYF	TGCGCCAGCAGTCAGTGGGGGGTAAAGGCGGGTTTTTCCCGGGATACGCAGTATTTT